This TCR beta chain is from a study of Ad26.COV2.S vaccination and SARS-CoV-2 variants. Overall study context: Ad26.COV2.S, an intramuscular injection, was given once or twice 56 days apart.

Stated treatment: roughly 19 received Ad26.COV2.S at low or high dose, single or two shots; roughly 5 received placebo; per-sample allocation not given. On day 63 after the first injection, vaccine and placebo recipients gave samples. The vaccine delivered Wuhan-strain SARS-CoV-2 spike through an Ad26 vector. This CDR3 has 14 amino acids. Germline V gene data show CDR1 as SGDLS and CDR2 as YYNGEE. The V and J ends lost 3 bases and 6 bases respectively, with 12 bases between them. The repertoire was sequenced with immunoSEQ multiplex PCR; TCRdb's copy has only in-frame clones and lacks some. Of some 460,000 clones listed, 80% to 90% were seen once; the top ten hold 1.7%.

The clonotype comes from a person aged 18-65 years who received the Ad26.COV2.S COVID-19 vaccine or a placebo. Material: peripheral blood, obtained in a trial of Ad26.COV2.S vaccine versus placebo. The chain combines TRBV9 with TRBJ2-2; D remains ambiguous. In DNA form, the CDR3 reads TGTGCCAGCAGCGCCCGGTCCGGAGCCGGGGAGCTGTTTTTT. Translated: CASSARSGAGELFF.